Shown below are 5 T cell receptor beta chains from a single sample sequenced in a study of shared clonotypes between healthy human individuals. TCRdb's copy holds only in-frame clones and misses some; the assay was immunoSEQ multiplex PCR. This sample yields around 640,000 clones, of which roughly 96% are seen a single time; roughly 0.1% belongs to the top ten. CD45RO-negative, CCR7-selected cells formed the naive CD8 fraction, which excluded terminally differentiated effector memory CD45RA+ cells. The specimen sequenced was naive CD8+ T cells sorted from blood. The source of these receptors is a woman younger than 45 in good health.

There are a few counts of this clone. Other nucleotide sequences from this sample produce the same CDR3. The genes are TRBV5-4 and TRBJ1-4; D ambiguous. CDR1 and CDR2 from the germline V gene are SGHNT and YYREEE (reference sequence). Trimming stripped 5 bases from V and 7 bases from J, with 12 bases between. The CDR3 length is 13 residues. CDR3 in DNA: TGTGCCAGCAGTCCCCCGGAGAGTGAAAAACTGTTTTTT. This sequence encodes CASSPPESEKLFF.

This chain links TRBV6-5 with TRBJ2-7; D gene unclear. The CDR3 runs 11 residues. V was cut by 2 bases and J by 4 bases, with 3 bases left in between. Germline CDR1 and CDR2: MNHEY and SVGAGI. The CDR3: CASSYEYEQYF. CDR3 DNA sequence: TGTGCCAGCAGTTACGAGTACGAGCAGTACTTC.

Only one count was recorded for this clone. The gene calls are TRBV6-5 and TRBJ2-3; D might be TRBD2 (5 bases). Per the germline V gene, CDR1 is MNHEY and CDR2 is SVGAGI. CDR3 length equals 14 residues. V was cut by 5 bases and J by 0 bases, with 9 bases left in between. The DNA for the CDR3 is TGTGCCAGCAGTGCTAGCATTAGCACAGATACGCAGTATTTT. Its protein product is CASSASISTDTQYF.

This clone was observed once. This chain uses TRBV2 with TRBJ2-2, with 11 nucleotides matching TRBD2. This CDR3 is built from 15 residues. The junction had 2 bases not matched to a gene; V was cut back by 6 bases and J by 2 bases. CDR1 is SNHLY and CDR2 is FYNNEI in the germline V gene. CDR3 in DNA: TGTGCCAGCAGACTAGCGGGAGCTAACACCGGGGAGCTGTTTTTT. Protein sequence: CASRLAGANTGELFF.

The chain carries TRBV28 and TRBJ2-1, with 9 nucleotides matching TRBD2. Germline V gives CDR1 MDHEN, CDR2 SYDVKM. Germline trimming cut 4 bases from V and 0 bases from J; bases unmatched to any gene: 10. The CDR3 covers 18 residues. The CDR3 spells CASSSARLADSSYNEQFF. DNA of the CDR3: TGTGCCAGCAGTTCCGCAAGACTAGCGGACAGCTCCTACAATGAGCAGTTCTTC.